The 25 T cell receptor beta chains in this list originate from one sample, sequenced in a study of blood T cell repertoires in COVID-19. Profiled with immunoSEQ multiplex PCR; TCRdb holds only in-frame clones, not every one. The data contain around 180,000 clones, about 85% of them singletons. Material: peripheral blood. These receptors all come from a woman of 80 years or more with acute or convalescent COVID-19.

The CDR3 here is CASTSLSGGGGEQYF. The CDR3 DNA sequence: TGTGCCAGCACCTCGCTCTCGGGAGGGGGAGGAGAGCAGTACTTC. The chain recombines TRBV6-5 with TRBJ2-7, with TRBD2 matching 8 bases. Germline trimming cut 7 bases from V and 7 bases from J; bases unmatched to any gene: 15. Germline values: CDR1 MNHEY, CDR2 SVGAGI. CDR3 length: 15 residues.

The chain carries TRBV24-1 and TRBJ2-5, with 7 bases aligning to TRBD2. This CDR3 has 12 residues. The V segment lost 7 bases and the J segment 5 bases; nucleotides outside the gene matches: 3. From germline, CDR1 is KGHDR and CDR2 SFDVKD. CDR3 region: CATRGGKETQYF. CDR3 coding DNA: TGTGCCACCAGGGGGGGGAAGGAGACCCAGTACTTC.

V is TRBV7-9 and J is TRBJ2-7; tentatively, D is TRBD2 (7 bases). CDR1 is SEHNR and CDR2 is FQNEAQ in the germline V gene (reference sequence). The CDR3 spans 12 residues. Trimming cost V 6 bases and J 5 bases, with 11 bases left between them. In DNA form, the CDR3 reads TGTGCCAGCAGTCCGGGGGGCGACGAGCAGTACTTC. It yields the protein CASSPGGDEQYF. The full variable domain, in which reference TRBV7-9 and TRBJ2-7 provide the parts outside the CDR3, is DTGVSQNPRHKITKRGQNVTFRCDPISEHNRLYWYRQTLGQGPEFLTYFQNEAQLEKSRLLSDRFSAERPKGSFSTLEIQRTEQGDSAMYLCASSPGGDEQYFGPGTRLTVT.

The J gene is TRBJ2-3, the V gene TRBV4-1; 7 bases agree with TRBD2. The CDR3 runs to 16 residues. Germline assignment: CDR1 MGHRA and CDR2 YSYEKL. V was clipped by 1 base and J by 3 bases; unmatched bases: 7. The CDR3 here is CASSQGWGGRTDTQYF. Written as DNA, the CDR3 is TGCGCCAGCAGCCAAGGATGGGGAGGGCGGACAGATACGCAGTATTTT.

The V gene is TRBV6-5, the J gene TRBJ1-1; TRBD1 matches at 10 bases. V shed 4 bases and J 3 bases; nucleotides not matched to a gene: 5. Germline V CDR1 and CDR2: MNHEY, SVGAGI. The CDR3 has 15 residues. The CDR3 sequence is CASSLDRGPDTEAFF. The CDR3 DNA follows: TGTGCCAGCAGTTTAGACAGGGGGCCGGACACTGAAGCTTTCTTT.

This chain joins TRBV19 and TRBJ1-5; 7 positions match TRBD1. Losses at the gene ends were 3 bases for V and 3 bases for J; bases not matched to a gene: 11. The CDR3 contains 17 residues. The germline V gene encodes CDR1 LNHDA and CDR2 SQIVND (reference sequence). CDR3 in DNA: TGTGCCAGTAGTATCCGAACAGGGACAGCGGTCAATCAGCCCCAGCATTTT. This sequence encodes CASSIRTGTAVNQPQHF.

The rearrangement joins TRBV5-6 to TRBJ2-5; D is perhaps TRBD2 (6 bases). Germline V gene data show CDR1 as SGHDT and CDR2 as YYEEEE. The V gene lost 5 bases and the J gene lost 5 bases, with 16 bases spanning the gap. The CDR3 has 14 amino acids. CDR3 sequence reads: CASRPGTGGETQYF. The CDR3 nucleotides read TGTGCCAGCAGGCCCGGGACTGGGGGGGAGACCCAGTACTTC.

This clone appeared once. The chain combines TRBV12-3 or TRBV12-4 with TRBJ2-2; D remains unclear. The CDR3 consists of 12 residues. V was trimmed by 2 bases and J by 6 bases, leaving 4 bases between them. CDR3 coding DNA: TGTGCCAGCAGTTTACGAGCCGGGGAGCTGTTTTTT. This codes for CASSLRAGELFF.

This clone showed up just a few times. The CDR3 region has the DNA TGTGCCAGCAGGACCTTGGGGTACCAGGGGGTCGCGGAGCAGTACTTC. Amino acid sequence: CASRTLGYQGVAEQYF. The chain combines TRBV7-9 with TRBJ2-7, with TRBD1 matching over 7 bases. Trimming removed 6 bases from V and 7 bases from J; junction bases left unmatched: 18. From germline, CDR1 is SEHNR and CDR2 FQNEAQ (reference sequence). CDR3 size: 16 residues.

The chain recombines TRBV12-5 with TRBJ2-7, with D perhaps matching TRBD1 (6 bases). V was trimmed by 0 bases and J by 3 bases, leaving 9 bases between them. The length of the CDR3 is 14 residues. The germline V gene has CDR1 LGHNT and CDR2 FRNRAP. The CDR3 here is CASGLVQTGYEQYF. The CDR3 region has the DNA TGTGCTAGTGGTTTGGTACAGACAGGCTACGAGCAGTACTTC.

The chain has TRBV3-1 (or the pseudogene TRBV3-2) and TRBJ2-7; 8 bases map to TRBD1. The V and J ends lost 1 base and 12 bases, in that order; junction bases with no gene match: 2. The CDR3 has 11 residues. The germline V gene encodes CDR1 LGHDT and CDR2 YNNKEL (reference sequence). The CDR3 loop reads CASSQGQGWYF. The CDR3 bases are TGTGCCAGCAGCCAAGGACAGGGGTGGTACTTC.

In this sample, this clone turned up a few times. The CDR3 loop is CASSDPSGQGAGSGELFF. In nucleotides, the CDR3 is TGCGCCAGCAGTGACCCCTCGGGACAGGGGGCTGGTTCCGGGGAGCTGTTTTTT. This chain connects TRBV10-1 to TRBJ2-2; 12 bases are shared with TRBD1. The CDR3 runs to 18 residues. V dropped 3 bases and J dropped 6; count of bases not matched to a gene: 11. Germline assignment: CDR1 WNHNN and CDR2 SYGVQD (reference sequence).

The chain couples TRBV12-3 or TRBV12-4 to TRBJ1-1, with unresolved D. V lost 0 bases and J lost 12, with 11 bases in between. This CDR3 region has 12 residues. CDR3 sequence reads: CASSLAALETFF. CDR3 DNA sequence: TGTGCCAGCAGTTTAGCCGCACTTGAGACTTTCTTT.

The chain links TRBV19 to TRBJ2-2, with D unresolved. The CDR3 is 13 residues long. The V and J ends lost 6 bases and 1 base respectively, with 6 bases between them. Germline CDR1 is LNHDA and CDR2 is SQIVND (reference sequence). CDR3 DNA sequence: TGTGCCAGTAGCAGAGGGAACACCGGGGAGCTGTTTTTT. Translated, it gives CASSRGNTGELFF. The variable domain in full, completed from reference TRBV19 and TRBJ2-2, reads DGGITQSPKYLFRKEGQNVTLSCEQNLNHDAMYWYRQDPGQGLRLIYYSQIVNDFQKGDIAEGYSVSREKKESFPLTVTSAQKNPTAFYLCASSRGNTGELFFGEGSRLTVL.

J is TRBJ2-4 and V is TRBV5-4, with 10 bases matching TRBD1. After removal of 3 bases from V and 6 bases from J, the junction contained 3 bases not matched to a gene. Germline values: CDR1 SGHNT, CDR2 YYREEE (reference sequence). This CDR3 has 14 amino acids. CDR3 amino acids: CASSYDRGRNIQYF. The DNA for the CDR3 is TGTGCCAGCAGCTACGACAGGGGGCGAAACATTCAGTACTTC.

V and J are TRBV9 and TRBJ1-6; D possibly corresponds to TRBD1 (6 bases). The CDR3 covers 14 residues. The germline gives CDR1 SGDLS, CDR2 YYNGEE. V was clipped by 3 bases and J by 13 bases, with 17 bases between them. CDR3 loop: CASSEAGAPGPLHF. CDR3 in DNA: TGTGCCAGCAGCGAAGCAGGGGCCCCGGGCCCCCTCCACTTT.

The CDR3, as DNA: TGTGCCAGCAGCCCCCTAGCGGGAGCCTACAATGAGCAGTTCTTC. It specifies CASSPLAGAYNEQFF. The chain couples TRBV7-3 to TRBJ2-1, with 10 nucleotides matching TRBD2. This CDR3 comprises 15 residues. The germline CDR1 and CDR2 sequences are SGHTA and FQGTGA. V gave up 5 bases and J gave up 2 bases; unmatched junction bases: 3.

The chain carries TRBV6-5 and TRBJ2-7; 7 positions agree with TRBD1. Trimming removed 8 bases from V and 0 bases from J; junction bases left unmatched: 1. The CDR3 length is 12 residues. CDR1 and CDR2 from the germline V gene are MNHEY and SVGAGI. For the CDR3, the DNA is TGTGCCAGCTGGACAGGCTCCTACGAGCAGTACTTC. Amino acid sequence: CASWTGSYEQYF.

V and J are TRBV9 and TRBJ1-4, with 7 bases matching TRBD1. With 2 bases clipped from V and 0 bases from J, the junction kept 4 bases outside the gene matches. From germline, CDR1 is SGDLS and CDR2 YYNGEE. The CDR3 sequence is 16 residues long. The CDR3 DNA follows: TGTGCCAGCAGCGTGAGGGGACAGACAACTAATGAAAAACTGTTTTTT. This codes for CASSVRGQTTNEKLFF. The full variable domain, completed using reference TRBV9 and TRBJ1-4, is DSGVTQTPKHLITATGQRVTLRCSPRSGDLSVYWYQQSLDQGLQFLIQYYNGEERAKGNILERFSAQQFPDLHSELNLSSLELGDSALYFCASSVRGQTTNEKLFFGSGTQLSVL.

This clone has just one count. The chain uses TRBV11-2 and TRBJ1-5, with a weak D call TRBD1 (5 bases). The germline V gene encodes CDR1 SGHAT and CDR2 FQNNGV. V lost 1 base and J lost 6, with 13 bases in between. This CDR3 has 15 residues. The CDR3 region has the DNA TGTGCCAGCAGCTTAGTCTCAGGGAATCGTCAGCCCCAGCATTTT. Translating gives CASSLVSGNRQPQHF.

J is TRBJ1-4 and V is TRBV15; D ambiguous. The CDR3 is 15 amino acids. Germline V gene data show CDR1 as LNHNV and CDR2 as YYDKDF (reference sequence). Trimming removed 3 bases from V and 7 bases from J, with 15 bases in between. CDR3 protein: CATSRDSGLGEKLFF. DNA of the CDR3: TGTGCCACCAGCAGGGACTCCGGGTTGGGTGAAAAACTGTTTTTT.

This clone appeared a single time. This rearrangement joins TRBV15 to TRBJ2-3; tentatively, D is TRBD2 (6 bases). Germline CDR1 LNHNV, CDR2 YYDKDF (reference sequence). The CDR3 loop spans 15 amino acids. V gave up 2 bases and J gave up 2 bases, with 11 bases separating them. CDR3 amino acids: CATSRRRGSTDTQYF. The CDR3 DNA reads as TGTGCCACCAGCAGAAGGAGGGGTTCCACAGATACGCAGTATTTT. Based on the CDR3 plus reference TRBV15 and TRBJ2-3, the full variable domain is DAMVIQNPRYQVTQFGKPVTLSCSQTLNHNVMYWYQQKSSQAPKLLFHYYDKDFNNEADTPDNFQSRRPNTSFCFLDIRSPGLGDTAMYLCATSRRRGSTDTQYFGPGTRLTVL.

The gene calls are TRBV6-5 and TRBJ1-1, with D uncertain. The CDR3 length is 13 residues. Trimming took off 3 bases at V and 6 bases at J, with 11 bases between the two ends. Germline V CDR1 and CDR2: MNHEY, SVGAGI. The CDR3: CASSYQYRAEAFF. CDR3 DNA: TGTGCCAGCAGTTATCAGTACCGGGCTGAAGCTTTCTTT.

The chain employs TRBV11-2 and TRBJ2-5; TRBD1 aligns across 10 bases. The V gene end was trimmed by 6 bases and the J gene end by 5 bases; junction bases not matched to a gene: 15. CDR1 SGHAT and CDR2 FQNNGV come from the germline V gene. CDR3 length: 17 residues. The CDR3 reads CASRTTMRDRGYETQYF. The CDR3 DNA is TGTGCCAGCAGAACCACCATGCGGGACAGGGGTTATGAGACCCAGTACTTC.

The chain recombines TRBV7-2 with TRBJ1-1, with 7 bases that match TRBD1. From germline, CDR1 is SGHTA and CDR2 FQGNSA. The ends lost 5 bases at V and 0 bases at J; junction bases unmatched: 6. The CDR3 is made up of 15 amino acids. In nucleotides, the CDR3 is TGTGCCAGCAGCACCACAGGGGCCATGAACACTGAAGCTTTCTTT. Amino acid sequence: CASSTTGAMNTEAFF.